These T cell receptor beta chains were read from a single sample in a study of beta chain features in type 1 diabetes. The protocol was immunoSEQ multiplex PCR, while the TCRdb copy is restricted to in-frame clones and leaves out a portion. The sample holds 300,000 or so clones, about a tenth seen once. Sequencing was performed on central memory CD4+ T cells from blood. The receptors shown here come from a man aged 25 to 40 with type 1 diabetes. The CDR3 runs from the conserved cysteine through the conserved F or W. The order of the fields is J gene, D gene, V gene, CDR3 protein. The D gene is left open where the match is weak.

j_call: TRBJ1-6; d_call: NA; v_call: TRBV2; cdr3_aa: CASRTEASPLHF
j_call: TRBJ2-7; d_call: TRBD1; v_call: TRBV29-1; cdr3_aa: CSVDGTGSYEQYF
j_call: TRBJ2-5; d_call: NA; v_call: TRBV5-6; cdr3_aa: CASSLDRQETQYF
j_call: TRBJ1-1; d_call: NA; v_call: TRBV9; cdr3_aa: CASSVGGLTTHEAFF
j_call: TRBJ2-5; d_call: TRBD1; v_call: TRBV10-3; cdr3_aa: CASRGRETQYF
j_call: TRBJ2-7; d_call: NA; v_call: TRBV19; cdr3_aa: CASSIQVSSYEQYF
j_call: TRBJ1-4; d_call: TRBD1; v_call: TRBV19; cdr3_aa: CASSPVRQGTNEKLFF
j_call: TRBJ2-3; d_call: TRBD1; v_call: TRBV6-5; cdr3_aa: CASSYGQGVYF
j_call: TRBJ1-1; d_call: TRBD1; v_call: TRBV6-1; cdr3_aa: CASSDGTAGWDTEAFF
j_call: TRBJ2-7; d_call: NA; v_call: TRBV29-1; cdr3_aa: CSVAGGPYEQYF
j_call: TRBJ1-4; d_call: NA; v_call: TRBV6-6; cdr3_aa: CASSAQGTTNEKLFF
j_call: TRBJ2-1; d_call: NA; v_call: TRBV7-2; cdr3_aa: CASTALGREQFF
j_call: TRBJ2-7; d_call: NA; v_call: TRBV19; cdr3_aa: CASSWGKGDEQYF
j_call: TRBJ1-1; d_call: NA; v_call: TRBV5-5; cdr3_aa: CASRTLQIPEAFF
j_call: TRBJ1-6; d_call: NA; v_call: TRBV11-2; cdr3_aa: CASSLVDNYGSPLHF
j_call: TRBJ1-2; d_call: NA; v_call: TRBV19; cdr3_aa: CASRENYGYTF
j_call: TRBJ2-3; d_call: TRBD2; v_call: TRBV7-2; cdr3_aa: CASSLVMLAGATDTQYF
j_call: TRBJ1-1; d_call: TRBD1; v_call: TRBV19; cdr3_aa: CASSITGVQAEAFF
j_call: TRBJ2-3; d_call: NA; v_call: TRBV5-1; cdr3_aa: CASSLAQGTDTQYF
j_call: TRBJ1-2; d_call: NA; v_call: TRBV27; cdr3_aa: CASSSTAFRGYTF
j_call: TRBJ2-5; d_call: NA; v_call: TRBV5-1; cdr3_aa: CASSFQETQYF
j_call: TRBJ2-1; d_call: NA; v_call: TRBV7-2; cdr3_aa: CASSSSVRTPPYNEQFF
j_call: TRBJ2-6; d_call: NA; v_call: TRBV11-3; cdr3_aa: CASSLGGASGANVLTF
j_call: TRBJ1-5; d_call: NA; v_call: TRBV7-9; cdr3_aa: CASSLDGGQPQHF
j_call: TRBJ1-2; d_call: TRBD1; v_call: TRBV9; cdr3_aa: CASSLEPGGAGYGYTF
j_call: TRBJ2-2; d_call: NA; v_call: TRBV7-8; cdr3_aa: CASSFSVWELFF
j_call: TRBJ2-7; d_call: NA; v_call: TRBV28; cdr3_aa: CASSLGGGSYEQYF
j_call: TRBJ2-1; d_call: NA; v_call: TRBV2; cdr3_aa: CASKGRAHIYDEQFF
j_call: TRBJ1-4; d_call: NA; v_call: TRBV2; cdr3_aa: CASSLDSGGEKLFF
j_call: TRBJ2-2; d_call: NA; v_call: TRBV28; cdr3_aa: CASFPENTGELFF
j_call: TRBJ2-7; d_call: TRBD2; v_call: TRBV6-5; cdr3_aa: CASSYSEASGGYEQYF
j_call: TRBJ1-6; d_call: TRBD1; v_call: TRBV2; cdr3_aa: CASSEGQGGSPLHF
j_call: TRBJ1-1; d_call: NA; v_call: TRBV30; cdr3_aa: CAWSQGANTEAFF
j_call: TRBJ1-1; d_call: NA; v_call: TRBV30; cdr3_aa: CAWSRQLNTEAFF